The 18 T cell receptor beta chains listed next were all sequenced from one sample in a study of OX40 agonist ivuxolimab in advanced cancers. Clones were read by immunoSEQ multiplex PCR, and TCRdb kept only the in-frame ones, dropping some. The data show approximately 100,000 clones, 70% to 85% seen once. The input for sequencing was CD4+ or CD8+ T cells sorted from blood, taken in a trial of the OX40 agonist ivuxolimab. These receptors all come from an adult with an advanced solid tumor such as melanoma, head and neck, liver or kidney cancer.

This clone was detected only a few times. V and J are TRBV19 and TRBJ1-5; TRBD1 might be the D (6 bases). Germline assignment: CDR1 LNHDA and CDR2 SQIVND (reference sequence). V gave up 10 bases and J gave up 6 bases, with 13 bases separating them. The CDR3 runs 12 residues. The CDR3 here is CATKKGVQPQHF. The CDR3 coding sequence is TGTGCCACCAAGAAGGGGGTTCAGCCCCAGCATTTT. The whole variable domain, filled in from reference TRBV19 and TRBJ1-5, reads DGGITQSPKYLFRKEGQNVTLSCEQNLNHDAMYWYRQDPGQGLRLIYYSQIVNDFQKGDIAEGYSVSREKKESFPLTVTSAQKNPTAFYLCATKKGVQPQHFGDGTRLSIL.

Regarding this clone: The junction and the germline gene differ at one end; a read error may be behind it. The V gene is TRBV5-4, the J gene TRBJ2-7, with 10 bases identical to TRBD2. The CDR3 runs to 13 residues. Germline V gene lookup returns CDR1 SGHNT and CDR2 YYREEE (reference sequence). This CDR3 reads CASQLAGSFEQYF. Here the CDR3 DNA reads TGTGCCAGCCAACTAGCGGGATCCTTCGAGCAGTACTTC.

The chain recombines TRBV2 with TRBJ2-4; no clear D. Germline V gives CDR1 SNHLY, CDR2 FYNNEI. Trimming cost V 4 bases and J 0 bases, with 10 bases left between them. The CDR3 totals 15 residues. The CDR3 region has the DNA TGTGCCAGCAGTGTCCCGAAACTAGCCAAAAACATTCAGTACTTC. It translates to CASSVPKLAKNIQYF.

This chain joins TRBV7-8 and TRBJ1-5; weak D call: TRBD1 (6 bases). The CDR3 runs 14 residues. Germline loops: CDR1 SGHVS, CDR2 FQNEAQ. The ends were cut back, 3 bases at V and 5 bases at J, with 11 bases in the middle. This CDR3 reads CASSLEGVDQPQHF. In DNA form, the CDR3 reads TGTGCCAGCAGCTTGGAGGGGGTGGATCAGCCCCAGCATTTT.

This sequence joins TRBV2 and TRBJ2-7, with 9 bases aligning to TRBD1. V shed 3 bases and J 6 bases; nucleotides not matched to a gene: 9. The length of the CDR3 is 15 residues. Germline CDR1 reads SNHLY; CDR2 reads FYNNEI. The CDR3 region is CASSENRGRGSEQYF. The CDR3 DNA reads TGTGCCAGCAGTGAGAACAGGGGGCGTGGATCCGAGCAGTACTTC.

This clone has just one count. The CDR3, as DNA: TGTGCCAGCTCACCCCTATTGACTAATGAAAAACTGTTTTTT. This codes for CASSPLLTNEKLFF. V and J are TRBV18 and TRBJ1-4; D is unresolved. CDR1 is KGHSH, CDR2 LQKENI, per germline. Trimming pared 3 bases from V and 2 bases from J, leaving 7 bases between. The CDR3 length is 14 residues.

The chain joins TRBV15 to TRBJ1-6; possible D gene TRBD1, 6 bases. Trimming shortened V by 6 bases and J by 3 bases, and 12 bases separated the two germline ends. The CDR3 has 15 amino acids. The germline V gene has CDR1 LNHNV and CDR2 YYDKDF (reference sequence). The chain's CDR3 is CATSSGTFYNSPLHF. The CDR3 region has the DNA TGTGCCACCAGTAGCGGGACATTCTATAATTCACCCCTCCACTTT.

This clone was seen just once. The chain combines TRBV6-1 with TRBJ2-2; D may be TRBD2 (7 bases). This CDR3 spans 16 amino acids. CDR1 MNHNS and CDR2 SASEGT come from the germline V gene. V lost 0 bases, J lost 5 bases, and 13 bases lay in between. This CDR3 is CASSEAGGRLTGELFF. DNA of the CDR3: TGTGCCAGCAGTGAAGCGGGGGGGCGCCTAACCGGGGAGCTGTTTTTT.

CDR3 sequence (DNA): TGTGCCAGCTCACCAGAGACAAAGAACACTGAAGCTTTCTTT. It encodes CASSPETKNTEAFF. The genes are TRBV18 and TRBJ1-1; D unresolved. Per the germline V gene, CDR1 is KGHSH and CDR2 is LQKENI. Deletions cut 2 bases from V and 1 base from J, with 8 bases between. The CDR3 loop spans 14 amino acids.

The sample holds one count of this clone. The chain recombines TRBV6-5 with TRBJ2-3; D ambiguous. V was cut by 8 bases and J by 6 bases, with 9 bases left in between. The CDR3 is 11 residues long. Germline loops: CDR1 MNHEY, CDR2 SVGAGI. This CDR3 is CASRSGDTQYF. DNA for the CDR3: TGTGCCAGCCGGTCCGGGGATACGCAGTATTTT.

This chain joins TRBV5-1 and TRBJ2-3; tentatively, D is TRBD2 (6 bases). The germline gives CDR1 SGHRS, CDR2 YFSETQ. V lost 4 bases and J 6 bases, leaving 24 bases between the germline ends. The CDR3 length is 17 residues. The CDR3 DNA is TGCGCCAGCAGCCTGGGCCCGGGACTCAACTATGGGGATACGCAGTATTTT. As protein: CASSLGPGLNYGDTQYF.

V usage is TRBV4-3 and J usage is TRBJ2-1; 9 bases line up with TRBD2. This CDR3 region has 15 residues. V trimming: 4 bases; J trimming: 8 bases; junction bases outside the gene matches: 9. Per the germline V gene, CDR1 is LGHNA and CDR2 is YSLEER. CDR3 in amino acids: CASSLGGGGVDEQFF. The CDR3 DNA reads TGCGCCAGCAGCCTAGGAGGCGGGGGGGTGGATGAGCAGTTCTTC.

This clone was seen a few times. J is TRBJ1-6 and V is TRBV15; D is possibly TRBD1 (6 bases). The V and J ends lost 4 bases and 8 bases respectively, with 12 bases between them. CDR3 length: 14 residues. Germline CDR1 LNHNV, CDR2 YYDKDF (reference sequence). This CDR3 reads CATSNGQQYSPLHF. CDR3 nucleotides: TGTGCCACCAGCAACGGACAGCAATATTCACCCCTCCACTTT. Combining the CDR3 with reference TRBV15 and TRBJ1-6 gives the whole variable domain DAMVIQNPRYQVTQFGKPVTLSCSQTLNHNVMYWYQQKSSQAPKLLFHYYDKDFNNEADTPDNFQSRRPNTSFCFLDIRSPGLGDTAMYLCATSNGQQYSPLHFGNGTRLTVT.

The chain has TRBV2 and TRBJ2-7; D gene unclear. The CDR3 consists of 12 residues. V lost 7 bases and J lost 1, with 8 bases in between. The germline V gene has CDR1 SNHLY and CDR2 FYNNEI. This CDR3 reads CASNSRSYEQYF. CDR3 coding DNA: TGTGCCAGCAATTCGAGGTCCTACGAGCAGTACTTC.

The J gene is TRBJ2-7, the V gene TRBV4-2, with TRBD2 matching 7 bases. This CDR3 has 20 amino acids. J was trimmed by 4 bases and V by 3 bases; bases with no gene match: 24. The germline gives CDR1 LGHNA, CDR2 YNFKEQ. CDR3 in DNA: TGTGCCAGCAGCCAGGATGCGGGAGCCTCTCACAGTGGGGGTTCGTACGAGCAGTACTTC. Its protein product is CASSQDAGASHSGGSYEQYF.

This rearrangement joins TRBV7-2 to TRBJ1-1; D may be TRBD1 (6 bases). In germline, CDR1 is SGHTA, CDR2 FQGNSA. This CDR3 contains 15 residues. Trimming pared 6 bases from V and 1 base from J, leaving 15 bases between. CDR3 DNA sequence: TGTGCCAGCAGGGCTAGTGGGGGCTGGAACACTGAAGCTTTCTTT. It codes for CASRASGGWNTEAFF.

V usage is TRBV11-2 and J usage is TRBJ1-6, with D maybe TRBD1 (5 bases). The germline CDR1 and CDR2 sequences are SGHAT and FQNNGV. Trimming removed 4 bases from V and 0 bases from J, with 16 bases in between. The CDR3 runs to 18 residues. CDR3 sequence: CASSSGGRPSSYNSPLHF. In DNA form, the CDR3 reads TGTGCCAGCAGCTCCGGGGGACGCCCGAGCTCCTATAATTCACCCCTCCACTTT.

The chain uses TRBV5-1 and TRBJ2-1; TRBD2 is a possible D gene (7 bases). The CDR3 runs 16 residues. CDR1 is SGHRS, CDR2 YFSETQ, per germline. Trimming removed 4 bases at V and 5 bases at J, with 19 bases between. CDR3 region: CASSTSGASGNNEQFF. Here the CDR3 DNA reads TGCGCCAGCAGCACCTCGGGGGCTAGCGGCAACAATGAGCAGTTCTTC.